Sequencing of this T cell receptor (beta chain) was carried out in a study of a mutant IDH1 vaccine in newly diagnosed glioma. Study-level information: Treated patients, about 60% male and about 38% female, averaged about 40 years of age. Study results and caveats: It seemed that pseudoprogression was not linked to changes in the top peripheral T cell clonotypes.

The method was immunoSEQ multiplex PCR; TCRdb's version includes in-frame clones alone and lacks a portion of them. Of 25,000 to 35,000 clones listed, around 90% are singletons. The CDR3 length is 12 residues. Trimming stripped 8 bases from V and 5 bases from J, with 16 bases between. Germline-derived CDR1 and CDR2 are GTSNPN and SVGIG (reference sequence). This clone was seen only a few times. The antigen remains undetermined. Regarding time point: week 5, during vaccination. Vaccine doses each comprised 300 ug of mutant IDH1 20-mer peptide, with topical imiquimod. Sequencing was performed on PBMCs, taken from a glioma patient whose treatment included an IDH1 peptide vaccine. The TCR sequence derives from a man younger than 35 with glioma. This sequence joins TRBV30 and TRBJ2-7; D remains unclear. The CDR3 sequence is CATQRSFDEQYF. CDR3 in DNA: TGTGCCACCCAACGTAGTTTCGACGAGCAGTACTTC.